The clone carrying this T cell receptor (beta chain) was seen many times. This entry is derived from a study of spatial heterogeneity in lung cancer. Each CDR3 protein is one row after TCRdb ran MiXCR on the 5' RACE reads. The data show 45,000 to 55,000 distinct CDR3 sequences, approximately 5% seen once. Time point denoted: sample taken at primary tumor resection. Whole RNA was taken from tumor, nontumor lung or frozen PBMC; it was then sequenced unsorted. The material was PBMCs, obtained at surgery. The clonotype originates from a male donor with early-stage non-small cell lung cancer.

The DNA of the CDR3 is TGTGCCAGCAATATCGGTGGGAAGCAGTACTTC. Amino acids: CASNIGGKQYF. This rearrangement joins TRBV2 to TRBJ2-7, with D hard to call. V lost 7 bases to trimming and J lost 8 bases, with 12 bases between them. The CDR3 is 11 amino acids. Germline loops: CDR1 SNHLY, CDR2 FYNNEI.